This is a list of T cell receptor beta chains from one sample in a study of blood T cells in healthy people across ages. TCRdb re-derived calls from the 5' RACE reads in MiXCR, one entry per CDR3 protein. Of 1.8 million or so distinct CDR3 sequences in the sample, more than 35% were seen once. The specimen sequenced was blood. These TCRs come from a human donor in good health. Both conserved end residues are part of each CDR3. A D gene is named only where the DNA matches it firmly. The listing skips clone size in some rows; elsewhere it reads once, few, many or a size class.

clone_size d_call j_call v_call cdr3_nt cdr3_aa
NA NA TRBJ2-1 TRBV6-2/TRBV6-3 TGTGCCAGCAGTTTTATAGTTGGTGAGCAGTTCTTC CASSFIVGEQFF
NA NA TRBJ2-3 TRBV2 TGTGCCGGCAGCGTCACTAGCACTAGCACAGATACGCAGTATTTT CAGSVTSTSTDTQYF
NA TRBD2 TRBJ2-5 TRBV20-1 TGCAGTGCTAGAGATCCTCGGGGGGGCCGGGAGGCCCAGTACTTC CSARDPRGGREAQYF
NA NA TRBJ2-7 TRBV5-6 TGTGCCAGCAGCTCTCCCTTTAGGGGAGGTTTGGAGTACGAGCAGTACTTC CASSSPFRGGLEYEQYF
once NA TRBJ1-1 TRBV20-1 TGCAGTGTCCCGACAGGAGGTCGCGCTGAAGCTTTCTTT CSVPTGGRAEAFF
NA NA TRBJ2-7 TRBV20-1 TGCAGTGCTTCCGGGTCACAGGACGCCTACGAGCAGTACTTC CSASGSQDAYEQYF
NA NA TRBJ2-7 TRBV7-2 TGTGCCAGCAGCTTAGCCCTCGACGGACCCTACGAGCAGTACTTC CASSLALDGPYEQYF
NA NA TRBJ2-1 TRBV29-1 TGCAGCCCAGGCAGGGGGGGGGGCTACAATGAGCAGTTCTTC CSPGRGGGYNEQFF
NA TRBD2 TRBJ2-1 TRBV12-3/TRBV12-4 TGTGCCAGCGGGACTACTAGCGGGTCCTACAATGAGCAGTTCTTC CASGTTSGSYNEQFF
once NA TRBJ2-5 TRBV12-3/TRBV12-4 TGTGCCAGCAGTAGGGACACCTTTGGGGAGACCCAGTACTTC CASSRDTFGETQYF
NA TRBD2 TRBJ2-1 TRBV7-2 TGTGCCAGCAGCAATAGACTAGCGGGGGGGGTCGATGAGCAGTTCTTC CASSNRLAGGVDEQFF
NA NA TRBJ1-2 TRBV20-1 TGCAGTGCTAGAGACCGGGGGGTCTATGGCTACACCTTC CSARDRGVYGYTF
NA NA TRBJ1-1 TRBV29-1 TGCAGCGTTGAATTGGGGGGAGCTTTCTTT CSVELGGAFF
few NA TRBJ2-1 TRBV6-5 TGTGCCAGCAGTGAACGGGGGTCCCCGTGGTTCTTC CASSERGSPWFF
few NA TRBJ2-7 TRBV6-5 TGTGCCAGCAGTTACTCTGGGAAAGAGTACTTC CASSYSGKEYF
NA TRBD2 TRBJ2-7 TRBV29-1 TGCAGCGTCCGAGCGGGGGGGCGTTCCTACGAGCAGTACTTC CSVRAGGRSYEQYF
NA TRBD1 TRBJ2-1 TRBV5-1 TGCGCCAGCAGCTCGTCGGACAGGGGGCTTAATGAGCAGTTCTTC CASSSSDRGLNEQFF
NA NA TRBJ2-7 TRBV7-2 TGTGCCAGCAGCTTAAGGACCGTTGGATCCGAGCAGTACTTC CASSLRTVGSEQYF
few NA TRBJ2-1 TRBV12-3/TRBV12-4 TGTGCCAGCAGCCCCAGCGCACGATCCTACAATGAGCAGTTCTTC CASSPSARSYNEQFF
NA NA TRBJ1-1 TRBV6-2/TRBV6-3 TGTGCCAGCAATACTTTCCCCTGGACCGAGGCATCGGTTGAAGCTTTCTTT CASNTFPWTEASVEAFF
few NA TRBJ2-5 TRBV5-1 TGCGCCAGCAGCCCGGGAATGGCACGTGGAGGGCAAGAGACCCAGTACTTC CASSPGMARGGQETQYF
few NA TRBJ1-5 TRBV6-5 TGTGCCAGCAGTCCCTCTGGGGCACCGAGCAATCAGCCCCAGCATTTT CASSPSGAPSNQPQHF
NA TRBD1 TRBJ1-2 TRBV14 TGTGCCAGCAGCCAAGCCTTGACGGGACAGTCTAACTATGGCTACACCTTC CASSQALTGQSNYGYTF
NA TRBD2 TRBJ2-7 TRBV7-2 TGTGCCAGCAGCGTAACGGGGGGGCGATCCTACGAGCAGTACTTC CASSVTGGRSYEQYF
few NA TRBJ1-3 TRBV18 TGTGCCAGCTCACCACTCCTATCTTCGGCAGGAGAGGGAAACACCATATATTTT CASSPLLSSAGEGNTIYF
once TRBD1 TRBJ2-7 TRBV12-3/TRBV12-4 TGTGCCAGCAGTGACAGGGGAGGTGCTGACGAGCAGTACTTC CASSDRGGADEQYF
few TRBD1 TRBJ2-7 TRBV5-1 TGCGCCAGCAGCTTCCAGGCAACAGGGGACGAGCAGTACTTC CASSFQATGDEQYF
NA TRBD2 TRBJ2-7 TRBV2 TGTGCCACTCGCTCAGCGGGAGGTTCCTACGAGCAGTACTTC CATRSAGGSYEQYF
NA NA TRBJ2-3 TRBV12-5 TGTGCTAGTGGTTTTAGCCGGGGGACAGATACGCAGTATTTT CASGFSRGTDTQYF
NA NA TRBJ1-1 TRBV20-1 TGCAGTGCTAGAGTGGTGGGCAGGACGAACACTGAAGCTTTCTTT CSARVVGRTNTEAFF